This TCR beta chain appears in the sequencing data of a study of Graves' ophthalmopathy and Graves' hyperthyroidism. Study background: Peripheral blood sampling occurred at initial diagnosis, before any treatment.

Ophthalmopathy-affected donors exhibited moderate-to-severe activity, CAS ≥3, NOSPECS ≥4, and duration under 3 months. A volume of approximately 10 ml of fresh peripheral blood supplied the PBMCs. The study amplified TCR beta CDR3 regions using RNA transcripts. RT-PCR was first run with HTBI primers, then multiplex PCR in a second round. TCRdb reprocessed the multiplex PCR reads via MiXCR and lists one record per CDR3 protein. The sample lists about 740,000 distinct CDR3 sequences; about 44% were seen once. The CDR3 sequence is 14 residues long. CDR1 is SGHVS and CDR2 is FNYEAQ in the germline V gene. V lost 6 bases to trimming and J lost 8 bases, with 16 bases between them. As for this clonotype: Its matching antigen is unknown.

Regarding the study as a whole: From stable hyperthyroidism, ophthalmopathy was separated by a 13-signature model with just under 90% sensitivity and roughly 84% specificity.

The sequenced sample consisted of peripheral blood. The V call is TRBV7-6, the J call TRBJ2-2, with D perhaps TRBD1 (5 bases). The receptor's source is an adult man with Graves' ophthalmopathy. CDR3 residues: CASSRLTGAGELFF. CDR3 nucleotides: TGTGCCAGCAGTCGACTTACAGGAGCTGGGGAGCTGTTTTTT.